The TCR beta chain under discussion was sequenced for a study of CD8 T cells in ankylosing spondylitis. The study, taken as a whole, reports: Earlier authors reported some of these motif variants in reactive arthritis synovial fluid and blood. CD8+ by phenotype, disease-linked clones were relatively rare in peripheral blood.

From the 5' RACE reads, TCRdb called clonotypes with MiXCR, one entry per CDR3 protein. The table includes 200,000 to 250,000 distinct CDR3 sequences, roughly 32% detected once. With respect to this clonotype: What it recognizes is unknown.

The sample taken for sequencing was blood, either unsorted or a sorted T cell fraction (not recorded which). The sequence was collected from a male donor with ankylosing spondylitis or in good health (not recorded which).

The CDR3 DNA follows: TGCAGAGCCCCCGAGGACCTCGACACAGATACGCAGTATTTT. Its translation is CRAPEDLDTDTQYF. The J gene is TRBJ2-3, the V gene TRBV20-1; D is uncertain. Germline assignment: CDR1 DFQATT and CDR2 SNEGSKA (reference sequence). There are 14 residues in the CDR3.